The 2 T cell receptor beta chains below were found in one sample sequenced in a study of neurological immune-mediated disorders. TCRdb passed the 5' RACE reads through MiXCR, listing each CDR3 protein once. Of approximately 40,000 distinct CDR3 sequences in the sample, roughly 15% were seen once. Input material: CD4+ T cells from blood. Every receptor here comes from a woman aged 60-75 years with HTLV-1-associated myelopathy (HAM/TSP).

This clonotype was seen repeatedly, ten times or more. The CDR3 loop is CSARDGRAGGLIEQFF. CDR3 sequence (DNA): TGCAGTGCTAGAGATGGGAGAGCGGGGGGGCTTATTGAGCAGTTCTTC. The chain carries TRBV20-1 and TRBJ2-1; 10 bases are shared with TRBD2. V was pared by 0 bases and J by 9 bases, with 11 bases of the junction left unmatched. This CDR3 is 16 amino acids long. Germline V gene lookup returns CDR1 DFQATT and CDR2 SNEGSKA (reference sequence).

The chain is built from TRBV5-1 and TRBJ1-4; 8 positions match TRBD1. V was pared by 4 bases and J by 3 bases, with 5 bases of the junction left unmatched. Per germline, CDR1 SGHRS and CDR2 YFSETQ. CDR3 length: 15 amino acids. CDR3 bases: TGCGCCAGCAGCCTACAGGGGGTCGCTAATGAAAAACTGTTTTTT. It yields the protein CASSLQGVANEKLFF.